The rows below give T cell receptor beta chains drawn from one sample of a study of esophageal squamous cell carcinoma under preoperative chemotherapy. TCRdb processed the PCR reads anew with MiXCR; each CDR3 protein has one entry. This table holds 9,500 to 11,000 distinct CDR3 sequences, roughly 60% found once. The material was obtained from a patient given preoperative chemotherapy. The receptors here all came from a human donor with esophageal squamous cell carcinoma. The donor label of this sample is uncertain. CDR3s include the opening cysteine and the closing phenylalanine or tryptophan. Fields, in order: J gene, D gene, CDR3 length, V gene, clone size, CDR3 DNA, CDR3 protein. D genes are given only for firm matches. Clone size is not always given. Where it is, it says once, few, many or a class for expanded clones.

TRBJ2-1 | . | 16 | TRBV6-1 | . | TGTGCCAGCAGCTCCATTATCGGGGGATCCTACAATGAGCAGTTCTTC | CASSSIIGGSYNEQFF
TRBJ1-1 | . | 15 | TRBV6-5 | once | TGTGCCAGCAGTTACTCGATAGGGGTAGTCACTGAAGCTTTCTTT | CASSYSIGVVTEAFF
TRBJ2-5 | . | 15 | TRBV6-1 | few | TGTGCCAGCAGCTCCCCCAGGGGTGAGGGGGAGACCCAGTACTTC | CASSSPRGEGETQYF
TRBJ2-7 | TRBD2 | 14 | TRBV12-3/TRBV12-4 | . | TGTGCCAGCAGTGGACTAGCGGGATTCAATGAGCAGTACTTC | CASSGLAGFNEQYF
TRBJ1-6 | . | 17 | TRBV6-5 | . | TGTGCCAGCAGTTACTCTATCACGGGCTCCTATAATTCACCCCTCCACTTT | CASSYSITGSYNSPLHF
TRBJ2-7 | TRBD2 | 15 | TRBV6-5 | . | TGTGCCAGCAGTTCCGGGACTAGCGGCCACAATGAGCAGTACTTC | CASSSGTSGHNEQYF
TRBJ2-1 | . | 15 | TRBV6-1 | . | TGTGCCAGCAGTGATTCGGGCGCTGGGGACAATGAGCAGTTCTTC | CASSDSGAGDNEQFF
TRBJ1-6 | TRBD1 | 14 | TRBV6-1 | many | TGTGCCAGCACTATGACAGGGGAGAGGTCACCCCTCCACTTT | CASTMTGERSPLHF
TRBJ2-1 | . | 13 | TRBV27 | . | TGTGCCAGCAGTTTAGTCAGATTCAATGAGCAGTTCTTC | CASSLVRFNEQFF
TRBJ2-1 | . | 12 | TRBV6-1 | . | TGTGCCAGCGGCCCGGCTGGGGAGCTACCGTTCTTC | CASGPAGELPFF
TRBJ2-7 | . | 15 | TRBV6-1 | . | TGTGCCAGCAGTGAAGCGCTAACAGTCGCCCACGAGCAGTACTTC | CASSEALTVAHEQYF
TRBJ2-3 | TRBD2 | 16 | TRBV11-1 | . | TGTGCCAGCAGCTTCACAGCGGGAGAGGGTGCAGATACGCAGTATTTT | CASSFTAGEGADTQYF
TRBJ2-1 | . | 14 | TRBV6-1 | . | TGTGCCAGCAGCCGGGTTGGGGGCATAGATGAGCAGTTTTTC | CASSRVGGIDEQFF
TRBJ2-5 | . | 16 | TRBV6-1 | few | TGTGCCAGCGGGGGGTTTGGGGGCAGCTACCAAGAGACCCAGTACTTT | CASGGFGGSYQETQYF